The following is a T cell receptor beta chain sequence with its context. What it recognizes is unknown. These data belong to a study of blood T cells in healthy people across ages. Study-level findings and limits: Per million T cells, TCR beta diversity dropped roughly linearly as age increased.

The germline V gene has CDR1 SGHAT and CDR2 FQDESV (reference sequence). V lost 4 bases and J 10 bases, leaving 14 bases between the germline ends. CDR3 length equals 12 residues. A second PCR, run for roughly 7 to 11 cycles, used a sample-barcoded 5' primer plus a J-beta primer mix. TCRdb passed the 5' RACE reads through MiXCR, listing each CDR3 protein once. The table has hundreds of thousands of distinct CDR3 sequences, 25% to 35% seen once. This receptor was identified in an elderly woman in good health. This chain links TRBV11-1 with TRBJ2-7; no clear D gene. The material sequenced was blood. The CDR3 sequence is CASSSSAEAQYF. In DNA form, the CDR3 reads TGTGCCAGCAGCTCCTCGGCAGAGGCCCAGTACTTC.